These T cell receptor beta chains were read from a single sample in a study of blood T cell repertoires in COVID-19. Only in-frame clones appear in the TCRdb table, and some are missing; sequencing was by immunoSEQ multiplex PCR. The sample yields 150,000 to 200,000 clones, 81% seen once. Sequencing was done on a sample of PBMCs or T cells enriched from blood (not recorded which). The receptors come from a middle-aged woman with acute COVID-19. The CDR3 runs from the conserved cysteine through the conserved F or W. Fields, in order: clone size, V gene, J gene, D gene, CDR3 DNA, CDR3 protein. The D gene is left open where the match is weak. Clone size appears in some rows only: once, few, many, or a class for an expanded clone.

clone size: .
V gene: TRBV19
J gene: TRBJ2-1
D gene: TRBD2
CDR3 DNA: TGTGCCAGTAGTCCTGGGACTAGCGGGAGCAGTGAGCAGTTCTTC
CDR3 protein: CASSPGTSGSSEQFF

clone size: .
V gene: TRBV5-6
J gene: TRBJ1-2
D gene: TRBD1
CDR3 DNA: TGTGCCAGCAGCCTAACACAGGGGACGGGCTATGGCTACACCTTC
CDR3 protein: CASSLTQGTGYGYTF

clone size: .
V gene: TRBV15
J gene: TRBJ2-5
D gene: .
CDR3 DNA: TGTGCCACCAGCAGAGATTCCAAAGAGACCCAGTACTTC
CDR3 protein: CATSRDSKETQYF

clone size: .
V gene: TRBV7-9
J gene: TRBJ2-3
D gene: .
CDR3 DNA: TGTGCCAGCAGCTTAGCGGGCCCGGGGGTAGATACGCAGTATTTT
CDR3 protein: CASSLAGPGVDTQYF

clone size: .
V gene: TRBV29-1
J gene: TRBJ2-7
D gene: TRBD1
CDR3 DNA: TGCAGCGTTGAAGCTTTTTTGGAACCAGCCGGGACAGCTAACAAAGGAGGCTACTACGAGCAGTACTTC
CDR3 protein: CSVEAFLEPAGTANKGGYYEQYF

clone size: once
V gene: TRBV4-1
J gene: TRBJ2-1
D gene: TRBD2
CDR3 DNA: TGCGCCAGCAGCCCCTCAAGCGGGAAAAGGAATGAGCAGTTCTTC
CDR3 protein: CASSPSSGKRNEQFF

clone size: .
V gene: TRBV29-1
J gene: TRBJ1-2
D gene: TRBD1
CDR3 DNA: TGCAGCGTTTCCGGACAGGGGGCTTATGGCTACACCTTC
CDR3 protein: CSVSGQGAYGYTF

clone size: .
V gene: TRBV2
J gene: TRBJ2-3
D gene: TRBD2
CDR3 DNA: TGTGCCAGCAGTAGAGTACTAGCGGTCCCAGATACGCAGTATTTT
CDR3 protein: CASSRVLAVPDTQYF

clone size: .
V gene: TRBV19
J gene: TRBJ2-1
D gene: TRBD2
CDR3 DNA: TGTGCCAGTAGTATGGGTCCCGGGGGGGGTTTCTACAATGAGCAGTTCTTC
CDR3 protein: CASSMGPGGGFYNEQFF

clone size: .
V gene: TRBV6-5
J gene: TRBJ1-2
D gene: TRBD1
CDR3 DNA: TGTGCCAGCAGTCCAACAGGGGAGTATGGCTACACCTTC
CDR3 protein: CASSPTGEYGYTF

clone size: .
V gene: TRBV6-6
J gene: TRBJ2-1
D gene: TRBD1
CDR3 DNA: TGTGCCAGCAGTTGGGACAGGGGATCTTACAATGAGCAGTTCTTC
CDR3 protein: CASSWDRGSYNEQFF

clone size: .
V gene: TRBV18
J gene: TRBJ2-7
D gene: TRBD2
CDR3 DNA: TGTGCCAGCTCACCACAGACTAGCGGGAGGGGCGAGCAGTACTTC
CDR3 protein: CASSPQTSGRGEQYF

clone size: .
V gene: TRBV28
J gene: TRBJ1-2
D gene: TRBD1
CDR3 DNA: TGTGCCAGCAGTCCAGGACAGGGGCCTGTCTATGGCTACACCTTC
CDR3 protein: CASSPGQGPVYGYTF

clone size: .
V gene: TRBV18
J gene: TRBJ1-1
D gene: TRBD1
CDR3 DNA: TGTGCCAGCTCACCAGAGGGACAGGGTATTGGTGAAGCTTTCTTT
CDR3 protein: CASSPEGQGIGEAFF

clone size: .
V gene: TRBV2
J gene: TRBJ1-2
D gene: TRBD1
CDR3 DNA: TGTGCCAGCAGTTTCGTACAGGGGAGCGGCTACACCTTC
CDR3 protein: CASSFVQGSGYTF

clone size: .
V gene: TRBV15
J gene: TRBJ1-4
D gene: .
CDR3 DNA: TGTGCCACCAGCAGAAACAGGGCCCCAACTAATGAAAAACTGTTTTTT
CDR3 protein: CATSRNRAPTNEKLFF

clone size: .
V gene: TRBV7-9
J gene: TRBJ2-5
D gene: .
CDR3 DNA: TGTGCCAGCAATCCAGGGGGGATCCAAGAGACCCAGTACTTC
CDR3 protein: CASNPGGIQETQYF

clone size: .
V gene: TRBV28
J gene: TRBJ2-7
D gene: .
CDR3 DNA: TGTGCCAGCAGTTTGCGCGTCGCCTACGAGCAGTACTTC
CDR3 protein: CASSLRVAYEQYF

clone size: .
V gene: TRBV2
J gene: TRBJ1-1
D gene: .
CDR3 DNA: TGTGCCAGCACTGGAACTACAGGCACTGAAGCTTTCTTT
CDR3 protein: CASTGTTGTEAFF

clone size: .
V gene: TRBV3-1/TRBV3-2
J gene: TRBJ2-2
D gene: .
CDR3 DNA: TGTGCCAGCAGCCAAGAATTAGCGAACACCGGGGAGCTGTTTTTT
CDR3 protein: CASSQELANTGELFF

clone size: .
V gene: TRBV19
J gene: TRBJ1-5
D gene: TRBD1
CDR3 DNA: TGTGCCAGTACGGATCCGGCAGGGGGCGGGGGTTGGCCCCAGCATTTT
CDR3 protein: CASTDPAGGGGWPQHF

clone size: .
V gene: TRBV15
J gene: TRBJ2-3
D gene: .
CDR3 DNA: TGTGCCACCAGCAGGGGCTTCACAGATACGCAGTATTTT
CDR3 protein: CATSRGFTDTQYF

clone size: .
V gene: TRBV7-8
J gene: TRBJ1-2
D gene: TRBD1
CDR3 DNA: TGTGCCAGCAGCACGGACAGGGTTAACTATGGCTACACCTTC
CDR3 protein: CASSTDRVNYGYTF

clone size: .
V gene: TRBV25-1
J gene: TRBJ2-2
D gene: .
CDR3 DNA: TGTGCCAGCAGTGAATATGGGGAGACCGGGGAGCTGTTTTTT
CDR3 protein: CASSEYGETGELFF

clone size: .
V gene: TRBV5-8
J gene: TRBJ2-1
D gene: TRBD1
CDR3 DNA: TGTGCCAGCAGCTTAAGGGACAGGGGGAGCGATGAGCAGTTCTTC
CDR3 protein: CASSLRDRGSDEQFF

clone size: many
V gene: TRBV5-1
J gene: TRBJ2-1
D gene: .
CDR3 DNA: TGCGCCAGCAGCCCCTCCATGAGCTCCTACAATGAGCAGTTCTTC
CDR3 protein: CASSPSMSSYNEQFF

clone size: .
V gene: TRBV5-6
J gene: TRBJ2-7
D gene: TRBD2
CDR3 DNA: TGTGCCAGCAGCTCTGGACTAGCGGACTACGAGCAGTACTTC
CDR3 protein: CASSSGLADYEQYF

clone size: many
V gene: TRBV7-6
J gene: TRBJ1-3
D gene: TRBD1
CDR3 DNA: TGTGCCAGCAGCTTATTAGGGACAGGGGCTGGAAACACCATATATTTT
CDR3 protein: CASSLLGTGAGNTIYF

clone size: .
V gene: TRBV27
J gene: TRBJ1-2
D gene: .
CDR3 DNA: TGTGCCACCCAGAGGAGGGGCGACTATGGCTACACCTTC
CDR3 protein: CATQRRGDYGYTF

clone size: .
V gene: TRBV7-9
J gene: TRBJ2-2
D gene: .
CDR3 DNA: TGTGCCAGCAGCTCGGACGTAGGGAGCACCGGGGAGCTGTTTTTT
CDR3 protein: CASSSDVGSTGELFF

clone size: .
V gene: TRBV27
J gene: TRBJ2-4
D gene: TRBD2
CDR3 DNA: TGTGCCAGCAGTTTGAGCGGGAGGGAGCTAGCCAAAAACATTCAGTACTTC
CDR3 protein: CASSLSGRELAKNIQYF

clone size: .
V gene: TRBV29-1
J gene: TRBJ2-5
D gene: .
CDR3 DNA: TGCAGCGTTGAATATAGGGGGTCAGAGACCCAGTACTTC
CDR3 protein: CSVEYRGSETQYF

clone size: .
V gene: TRBV29-1
J gene: TRBJ1-2
D gene: TRBD1
CDR3 DNA: TGCAGCGTTGAAGACGATGGGGGACAGGGGGCCTTTTATGGCTACACCTTC
CDR3 protein: CSVEDDGGQGAFYGYTF

clone size: once
V gene: TRBV27
J gene: TRBJ1-2
D gene: .
CDR3 DNA: TGTGCCAGCAGTCTCCACTCACACTATGGCTACACCTTC
CDR3 protein: CASSLHSHYGYTF

clone size: .
V gene: TRBV12-5
J gene: TRBJ1-3
D gene: TRBD1
CDR3 DNA: TGTGCTAGTGGTTTTACAGGGGGTTACCTGAGCTCTGGAAACACCATATATTTT
CDR3 protein: CASGFTGGYLSSGNTIYF

clone size: .
V gene: TRBV4-2
J gene: TRBJ2-7
D gene: TRBD2
CDR3 DNA: TGTGCCAGCAGCCAAGATGCGACTAGCGGCGCCTACGAGCAGTACTTC
CDR3 protein: CASSQDATSGAYEQYF

clone size: .
V gene: TRBV7-2
J gene: TRBJ2-5
D gene: TRBD2
CDR3 DNA: TGTGCCAGCAGCTTAGTCGCGCTAGCGGGAGTGGAGACCCAGTACTTC
CDR3 protein: CASSLVALAGVETQYF

clone size: .
V gene: TRBV7-2
J gene: TRBJ2-3
D gene: .
CDR3 DNA: TGTGCCAGCAGCTTAGATGGTAGCCCACGCCGCGATACGCAGTATTTT
CDR3 protein: CASSLDGSPRRDTQYF

clone size: once
V gene: TRBV24-1
J gene: TRBJ2-1
D gene: TRBD2
CDR3 DNA: TGTGCCACCAGTGATTTGCAGGGTGGTAGCGGGCTACCTTTGAGGAATGAGCAGTTCTTC
CDR3 protein: CATSDLQGGSGLPLRNEQFF

clone size: .
V gene: TRBV5-1
J gene: TRBJ2-5
D gene: TRBD2
CDR3 DNA: TGCGCCAGCAGCTTGGCCGGGGCTAGCGGGATACGGGGCCAGTACTTC
CDR3 protein: CASSLAGASGIRGQYF

clone size: once
V gene: TRBV7-6
J gene: TRBJ2-3
D gene: .
CDR3 DNA: TGTGCCAGCAGCTTAGAGTCGGCGGGCCCCCAGTATTTT
CDR3 protein: CASSLESAGPQYF

clone size: few
V gene: TRBV14
J gene: TRBJ1-6
D gene: .
CDR3 DNA: TGTGCCAGCAGCCTGATAGATACACAGGGTTCACCCCTCCACTTT
CDR3 protein: CASSLIDTQGSPLHF

clone size: .
V gene: TRBV11-2
J gene: TRBJ2-1
D gene: TRBD1
CDR3 DNA: TGTGCCAGCAGCTTACTCCCCTGGACAGGGCCCAATGAGCAGTTCTTC
CDR3 protein: CASSLLPWTGPNEQFF

clone size: .
V gene: TRBV6-6
J gene: TRBJ2-3
D gene: TRBD2
CDR3 DNA: TGTGCCAGCAGCCTTGGGACTAGCTTAGGCACAGATACGCAGTATTTT
CDR3 protein: CASSLGTSLGTDTQYF

clone size: .
V gene: TRBV6-5
J gene: TRBJ2-5
D gene: TRBD1
CDR3 DNA: TGTGCCAGCAGTTACGGGACAGGGGCTGGAGAGACCCAGTACTTC
CDR3 protein: CASSYGTGAGETQYF

clone size: .
V gene: TRBV19
J gene: TRBJ1-2
D gene: .
CDR3 DNA: TGTGCCAGTAGTATTTACGGGGAAGTGCGCTATGGCTACACCTTC
CDR3 protein: CASSIYGEVRYGYTF

clone size: .
V gene: TRBV21-1
J gene: TRBJ1-5
D gene: .
CDR3 DNA: TGTGCCAGCAGCAAGTACAGGGAAGACAATCAGCCCCAGCATTTT
CDR3 protein: CASSKYREDNQPQHF